The source of this TCR beta chain is a study of T cell clonality in common variable immunodeficiency. Study results and caveats: TCRbeta clonality was increased in CVID versus healthy controls. Fewer TCRbeta clones were shared among CVID subjects than controls. In common variable immunodeficiency, TCR beta chains reportedly carried fewer deletions and N-nucleotide insertions.

The CDR3 spans 12 residues. Germline V gene lookup returns CDR1 LNHDA and CDR2 SQIVND (reference sequence). Trimming took off 6 bases at V and 9 bases at J, with 12 bases between the two ends. This clone was counted many times. What it recognizes is unknown. The read terminates 3 residues before the CDR3 end, so the remaining end is supplied by the germline J gene. Sequencing input was equivalent genomic DNA from CVID and controls. The protocol was immunoSEQ multiplex PCR, while the TCRdb copy is restricted to in-frame clones and leaves out a portion. The sample includes around 40,000 clones, none of them occurring once.

The V and J genes are TRBV19 and TRBJ1-5; D is possibly TRBD1 (5 bases). Material: peripheral blood mononuclear cells. The receptor's source is a person aged 18 to 70 in good health. CDR3: CASRRAQGPQHF. Incomplete CDR3 DNA: TGTGCCAGTAGAAGGGCGCAGGGGCCC. Supplemented by reference TRBV19 and TRBJ1-5, the full variable domain reads DGGITQSPKYLFRKEGQNVTLSCEQNLNHDAMYWYRQDPGQGLRLIYYSQIVNDFQKGDIAEGYSVSREKKESFPLTVTSAQKNPTAFYLCASRRAQGPQHFGDGTRLSIL.